These T cell receptor beta chains were read from a single sample in a study of PD-1 blockade in classical Hodgkin lymphoma. Generated by immunoSEQ multiplex PCR, the TCRdb table keeps only in-frame clones and is missing some. Of roughly 97,000 clones in the sample, roughly 84% were seen once. Sequencing was performed on peripheral blood mononuclear cells (PBMCs), taken at baseline. The receptors shown here come from a human donor with classical Hodgkin lymphoma. Both conserved end residues are part of each CDR3. The D gene is left open where the match is weak. Not every row has a clone size; where given, it reads once, few, many or a size class.

>TRBJ2-7|14|TRBV7-2|NA|TRBD1
CASSRRDRGYEQYF
TGTGCCAGCAGCCGCCGGGACAGGGGTTACGAGCAGTACTTC
>TRBJ2-7|14|TRBV7-8|NA|NA
CASSWQPTPGEQYF
TGTGCCAGCAGTTGGCAGCCGACCCCGGGCGAGCAGTACTTC
>TRBJ1-1|12|TRBV6-5|NA|TRBD1
CASGHRGTEAFF
TGTGCCAGCGGGCACAGGGGGACTGAAGCTTTCTTT
>TRBJ2-5|14|TRBV9|NA|NA
CASSFHGAQETQYF
TGTGCCAGCAGCTTCCACGGGGCCCAAGAGACCCAGTACTTC
>TRBJ2-7|14|TRBV6-1|few|TRBD1
CASHYRDRVNEQYF
TGTGCCAGCCATTACCGGGACAGGGTGAACGAGCAGTACTTC
>TRBJ1-1|14|TRBV5-1|few|NA
CASSLVKGDTEAFF
TGCGCCAGCAGCTTGGTAAAGGGAGACACTGAAGCTTTCTTT
>TRBJ2-2|14|TRBV13|NA|NA
CASSLWQNTGELFF
TGTGCCAGCAGCTTATGGCAGAACACCGGGGAGCTGTTTTTT
>TRBJ2-5|13|TRBV9|NA|NA
CASSPSRQETQYF
TGTGCCAGCAGCCCCTCCCGCCAAGAGACCCAGTACTTC
>TRBJ2-3|16|TRBV5-1|NA|NA
CASSFLVKGRGDTQYF
TGCGCCAGCAGCTTTTTGGTGAAGGGACGAGGGGATACGCAGTATTTT
>TRBJ2-2|17|TRBV9|NA|NA
CASSPWGSGANTGELFF
TGTGCCAGCAGCCCCTGGGGTAGCGGAGCCAACACCGGGGAGCTGTTTTTT
>TRBJ1-5|17|TRBV2|NA|TRBD1
CASSTKPWDRGIQPQHF
TGTGCCAGCAGCACAAAGCCCTGGGACAGGGGAATCCAGCCCCAGCATTTT
>TRBJ2-7|16|TRBV4-1|NA|TRBD2
CASSQASLAGAHEQYF
TGCGCCAGCAGCCAAGCGAGCCTAGCGGGAGCCCACGAGCAGTACTTC
>TRBJ2-7|18|TRBV18|once|TRBD1
CASSPHDRGGDAAYEQYF
TGTGCCAGCTCACCTCACGACAGGGGGGGGGACGCCGCCTACGAGCAGTACTTC
>TRBJ2-5|14|TRBV5-4|NA|NA
CASSSQGVQETQYF
TGTGCCAGCAGCTCCCAGGGTGTCCAAGAGACCCAGTACTTC
>TRBJ2-1|15|TRBV28|NA|TRBD2
CASSVASGSYNEQFF
TGTGCCAGCAGTGTAGCTAGCGGGAGCTACAATGAGCAGTTCTTC
>TRBJ2-7|13|TRBV5-1|NA|NA
CASSPQGIDEQYF
TGCGCCAGCAGCCCACAGGGTATCGACGAGCAGTACTTC
>TRBJ2-2|12|TRBV7-9|NA|NA
CASSFSTGELFF
TGTGCCAGCAGCTTTTCGACCGGGGAGCTGTTTTTT
>TRBJ1-1|13|TRBV27|NA|NA
CASSPRVNTEAFF
TGTGCCAGCAGTCCGAGGGTGAACACTGAAGCTTTCTTT
>TRBJ2-1|12|TRBV27|NA|NA
CASSRQYNEQFF
TGTGCCAGCAGTCGCCAGTACAATGAGCAGTTCTTC
>TRBJ2-6|16|TRBV7-2|few|TRBD2
CARRTSGTSGANVLTF
TGTGCCAGGAGGACTAGCGGAACCTCTGGGGCCAACGTCCTGACTTTC
>TRBJ2-7|15|TRBV5-4|NA|NA
CASSRIGQLTYEQYF
TGTGCCAGCAGCCGAATCGGACAGCTAACCTACGAGCAGTACTTC
>TRBJ2-3|16|TRBV5-6|NA|NA
CASSLGPGVSTDTQYF
TGTGCCAGCAGCTTGGGACCAGGGGTTAGCACAGATACGCAGTATTTT
>TRBJ1-2|13|TRBV5-1|once|NA
CASSLDGVGGYTF
TGCGCCAGCAGCTTGGATGGGGTGGGTGGCTACACCTTC
>TRBJ1-5|16|TRBV19|NA|NA
CASSIGVSPLNQPQHF
TGTGCCAGTAGTATTGGGGTCTCCCCCCTGAATCAGCCCCAGCATTTT
>TRBJ1-5|13|TRBV6-6|NA|NA
CASSSSELSAQHF
TGTGCCAGCAGTTCGTCCGAACTATCAGCCCAGCATTTT
>TRBJ2-7|12|TRBV10-3|NA|NA
CATNDGSYEQYF
TGTGCCACCAACGACGGATCCTACGAGCAGTACTTC
>TRBJ1-5|14|TRBV2|few|TRBD1
CASSVGTGFQPQHF
TGTGCCAGCAGTGTGGGGACAGGGTTTCAGCCCCAGCATTTT
>TRBJ1-5|14|TRBV28|NA|TRBD1
CASTFVTGHQPQHF
TGTGCCAGCACCTTTGTGACAGGGCATCAGCCCCAGCATTTT
>TRBJ1-5|15|TRBV12-5|NA|NA
CASGLSPPAGQPQHF
TGTGCTAGTGGTTTGTCACCCCCCGCCGGTCAGCCCCAGCATTTT
>TRBJ1-2|14|TRBV19|few|TRBD1
CASSRQGANYGYTF
TGTGCCAGTAGCCGACAGGGGGCTAACTATGGCTACACCTTC
>TRBJ2-7|14|TRBV5-1|NA|NA
CASSWGDLPSEQYF
TGCGCCAGCAGCTGGGGGGACTTACCGTCCGAGCAGTACTTC
>TRBJ2-7|11|TRBV6-5|NA|NA
CASSYLHEQYF
TGTGCCAGCAGTTACCTCCACGAGCAGTACTTC
>TRBJ2-1|13|TRBV11-2|NA|NA
CASSLDLGDEQFF
TGTGCCAGCAGCTTAGATTTAGGTGATGAGCAGTTCTTC
>TRBJ1-1|15|TRBV10-3|NA|TRBD1
CAIRTQTGEETEAFF
TGTGCCATCAGGACTCAGACAGGGGAGGAGACCGAAGCTTTCTTT
>TRBJ1-5|15|TRBV2|NA|TRBD1
CASRPPEGAVQPQHF
TGTGCCAGCAGACCACCGGAGGGGGCGGTTCAGCCCCAGCATTTT
>TRBJ2-2|14|TRBV10-3|NA|TRBD1
CAIRAGTGTGELFF
TGTGCCATCAGGGCCGGGACAGGGACCGGGGAGCTGTTTTTT
>TRBJ2-3|14|TRBV9|once|NA
CASSPRQLTDTQYF
TGTGCCAGCAGCCCCCGACAACTCACAGATACGCAGTATTTT
>TRBJ1-4|14|TRBV19|NA|TRBD1
CASTNRGDSEKLFF
TGTGCCAGTACCAATCGGGGGGACAGTGAAAAACTGTTTTTT
>TRBJ1-1|15|TRBV11-2|NA|NA
CASSPDRIMNTEAFF
TGTGCCAGCAGCCCCGACAGGATCATGAACACTGAAGCTTTCTTT
>TRBJ1-3|15|TRBV11-1|NA|TRBD1
CASSAADRGQDTIYF
TGTGCCAGCAGCGCCGCCGACAGGGGTCAGGACACCATATATTTT